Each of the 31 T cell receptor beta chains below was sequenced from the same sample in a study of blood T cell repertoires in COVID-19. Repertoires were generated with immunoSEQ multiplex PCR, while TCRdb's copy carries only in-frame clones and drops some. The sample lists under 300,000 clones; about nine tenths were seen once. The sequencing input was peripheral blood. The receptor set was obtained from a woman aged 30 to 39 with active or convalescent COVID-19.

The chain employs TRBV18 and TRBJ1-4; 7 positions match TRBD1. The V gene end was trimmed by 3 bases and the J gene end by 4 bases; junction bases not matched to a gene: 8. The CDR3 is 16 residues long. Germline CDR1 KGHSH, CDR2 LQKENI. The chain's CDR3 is CASSPLGGTDNEKLFF. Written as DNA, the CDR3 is TGTGCCAGCTCACCCCTGGGCGGGACAGATAATGAAAAACTGTTTTTT.

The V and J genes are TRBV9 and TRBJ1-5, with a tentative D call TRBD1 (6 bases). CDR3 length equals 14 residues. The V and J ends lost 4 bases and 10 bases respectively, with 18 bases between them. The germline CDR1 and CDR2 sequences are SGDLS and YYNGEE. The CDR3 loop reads CASSPEPGVLPQHF. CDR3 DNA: TGTGCCAGCAGCCCAGAACCAGGGGTTCTACCCCAGCATTTT.

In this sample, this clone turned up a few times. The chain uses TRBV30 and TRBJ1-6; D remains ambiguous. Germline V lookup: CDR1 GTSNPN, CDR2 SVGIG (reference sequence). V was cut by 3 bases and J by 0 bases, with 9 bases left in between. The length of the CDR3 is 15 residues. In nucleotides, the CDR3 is TGTGCCTGGAGCCTCGGGGTCTCCTATAATTCACCCCTCCACTTT. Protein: CAWSLGVSYNSPLHF.

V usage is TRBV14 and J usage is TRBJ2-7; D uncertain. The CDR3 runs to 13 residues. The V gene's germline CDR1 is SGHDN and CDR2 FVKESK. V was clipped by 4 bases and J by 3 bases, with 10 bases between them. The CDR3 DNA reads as TGTGCCAGCAGCCGAGCGACCCGCTACGAGCAGTACTTC. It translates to CASSRATRYEQYF.

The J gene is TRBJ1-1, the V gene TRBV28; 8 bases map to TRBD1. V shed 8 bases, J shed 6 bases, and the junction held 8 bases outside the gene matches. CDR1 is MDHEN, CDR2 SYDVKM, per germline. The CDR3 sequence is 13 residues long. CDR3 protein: CASLYQGAAEAFF. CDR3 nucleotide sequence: TGTGCCAGCCTTTACCAGGGGGCGGCTGAAGCTTTCTTT.

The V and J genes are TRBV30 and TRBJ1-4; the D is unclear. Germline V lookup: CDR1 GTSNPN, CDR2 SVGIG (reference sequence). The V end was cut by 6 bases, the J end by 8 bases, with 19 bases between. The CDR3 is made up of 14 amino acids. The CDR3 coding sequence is TGTGCCTGCCTAGCCGGGCCACGGAGCGAAAAACTGTTTTTT. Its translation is CACLAGPRSEKLFF. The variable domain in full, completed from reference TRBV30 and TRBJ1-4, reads SQTIHQWPATLVQPVGSPLSLECTVEGTSNPNLYWYRQAAGRGLQLLFYSVGIGQISSEVPQNLSASRPQDRQFILSSKKLLLSDSGFYLCACLAGPRSEKLFFGSGTQLSVL.

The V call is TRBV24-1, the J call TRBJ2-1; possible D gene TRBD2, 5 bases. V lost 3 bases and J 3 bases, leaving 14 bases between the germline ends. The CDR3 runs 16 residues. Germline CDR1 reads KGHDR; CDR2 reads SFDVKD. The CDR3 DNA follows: TGTGCCACCAGTGATCACAGTCAAAGCGGCTACAATGAGCAGTTCTTC. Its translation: CATSDHSQSGYNEQFF.

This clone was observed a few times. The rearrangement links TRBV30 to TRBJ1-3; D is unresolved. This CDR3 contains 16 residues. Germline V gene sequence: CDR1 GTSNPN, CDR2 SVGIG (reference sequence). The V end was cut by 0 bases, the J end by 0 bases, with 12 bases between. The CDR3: CAWSVSTRYSGNTIYF. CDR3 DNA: TGTGCCTGGAGTGTATCTACCAGGTACTCTGGAAACACCATATATTTT.

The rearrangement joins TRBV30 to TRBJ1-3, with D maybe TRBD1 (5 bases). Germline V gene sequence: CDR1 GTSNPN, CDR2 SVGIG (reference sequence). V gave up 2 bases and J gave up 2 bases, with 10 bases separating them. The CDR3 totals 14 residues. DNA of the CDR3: TGTGCCTGGAGTCCGGACACAACTGGAAACACCATATATTTT. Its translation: CAWSPDTTGNTIYF.

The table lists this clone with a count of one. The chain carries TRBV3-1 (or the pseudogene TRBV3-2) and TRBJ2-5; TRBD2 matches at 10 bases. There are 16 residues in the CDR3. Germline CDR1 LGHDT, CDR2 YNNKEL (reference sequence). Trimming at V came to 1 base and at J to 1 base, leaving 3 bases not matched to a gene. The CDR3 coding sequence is TGTGCCAGCAGCCAAGTTCTAGCGGGGGCCCAAGAGACCCAGTACTTC. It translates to CASSQVLAGAQETQYF.

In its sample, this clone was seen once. The CDR3 here is CSGTARDSNYGYTF. CDR3 DNA: TGCAGCGGAACTGCAAGGGACAGCAACTATGGCTACACCTTC. This sequence joins TRBV29-1 and TRBJ1-2; 7 positions match TRBD1. CDR1 and CDR2 from the germline V gene are SQVTM and ANQGSEA. Trimming cost V 7 bases and J 2 bases; bases outside gene matches: 10. The CDR3 has 14 residues.

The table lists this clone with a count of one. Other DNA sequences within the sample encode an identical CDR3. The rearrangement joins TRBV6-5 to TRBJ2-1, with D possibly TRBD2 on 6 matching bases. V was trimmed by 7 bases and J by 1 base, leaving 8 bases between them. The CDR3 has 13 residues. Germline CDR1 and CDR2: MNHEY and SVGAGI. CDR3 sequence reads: CASTGGSYNEQFF. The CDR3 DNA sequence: TGTGCCAGCACCGGGGGTTCCTACAATGAGCAGTTCTTC.

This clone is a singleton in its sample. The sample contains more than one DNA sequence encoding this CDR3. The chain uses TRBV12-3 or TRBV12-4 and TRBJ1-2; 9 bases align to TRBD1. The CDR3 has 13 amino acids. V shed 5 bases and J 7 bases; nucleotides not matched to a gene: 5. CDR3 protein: CASSLGQGGGYTF. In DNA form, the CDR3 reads TGTGCCAGCAGTCTGGGACAGGGTGGTGGCTACACCTTC.

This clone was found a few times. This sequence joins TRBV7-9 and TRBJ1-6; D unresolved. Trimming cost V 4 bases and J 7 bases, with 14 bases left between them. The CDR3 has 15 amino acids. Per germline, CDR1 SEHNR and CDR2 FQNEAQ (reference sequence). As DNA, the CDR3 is TGTGCCAGCAGCTCTACGACCTCCGGGAATTCACCCCTCCACTTT. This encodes CASSSTTSGNSPLHF.

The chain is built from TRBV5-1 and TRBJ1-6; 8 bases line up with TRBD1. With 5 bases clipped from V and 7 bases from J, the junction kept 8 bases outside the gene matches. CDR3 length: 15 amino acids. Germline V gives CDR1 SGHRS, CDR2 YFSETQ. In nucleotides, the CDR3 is TGCGCCAGCAGATTGACAGGGGCAGTCAATTCACCCCTCCACTTT. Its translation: CASRLTGAVNSPLHF.

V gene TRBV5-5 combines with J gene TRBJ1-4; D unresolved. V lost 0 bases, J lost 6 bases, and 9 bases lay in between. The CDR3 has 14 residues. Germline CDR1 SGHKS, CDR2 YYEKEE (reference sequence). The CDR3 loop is CASSLVSGDEKLFF. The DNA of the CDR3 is TGTGCCAGCAGCTTGGTGTCGGGTGATGAAAAACTGTTTTTT.

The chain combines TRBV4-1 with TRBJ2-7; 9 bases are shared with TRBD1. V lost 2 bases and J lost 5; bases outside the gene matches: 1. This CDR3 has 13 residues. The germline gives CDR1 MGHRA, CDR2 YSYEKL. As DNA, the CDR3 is TGCGCCAGCAGCCAACGGACAGGGGACGAGCAGTACTTC. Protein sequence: CASSQRTGDEQYF.

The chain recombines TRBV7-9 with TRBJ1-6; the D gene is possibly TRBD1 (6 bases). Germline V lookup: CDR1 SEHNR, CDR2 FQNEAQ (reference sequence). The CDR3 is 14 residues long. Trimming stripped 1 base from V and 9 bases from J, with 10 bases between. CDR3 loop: CASSLVQGSSPLHF. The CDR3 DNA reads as TGTGCCAGCAGCTTAGTGCAGGGGAGTTCACCCCTCCACTTT. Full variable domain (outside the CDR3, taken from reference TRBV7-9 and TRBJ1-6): DTGVSQNPRHKITKRGQNVTFRCDPISEHNRLYWYRQTLGQGPEFLTYFQNEAQLEKSRLLSDRFSAERPKGSFSTLEIQRTEQGDSAMYLCASSLVQGSSPLHFGNGTRLTVT.

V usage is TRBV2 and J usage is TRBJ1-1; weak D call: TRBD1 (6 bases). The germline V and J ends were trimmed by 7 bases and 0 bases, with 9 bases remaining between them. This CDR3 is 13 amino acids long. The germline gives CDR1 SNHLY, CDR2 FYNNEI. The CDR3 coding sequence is TGTGCCAGCAAGGGGGACATGAACACTGAAGCTTTCTTT. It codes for CASKGDMNTEAFF.

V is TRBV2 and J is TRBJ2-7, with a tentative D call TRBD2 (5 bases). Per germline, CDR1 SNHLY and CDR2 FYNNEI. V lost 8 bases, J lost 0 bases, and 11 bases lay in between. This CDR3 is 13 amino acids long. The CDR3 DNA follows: TGTGCCAGCTGTTCGGGGAGCTCCTACGAGCAGTACTTC. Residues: CASCSGSSYEQYF.

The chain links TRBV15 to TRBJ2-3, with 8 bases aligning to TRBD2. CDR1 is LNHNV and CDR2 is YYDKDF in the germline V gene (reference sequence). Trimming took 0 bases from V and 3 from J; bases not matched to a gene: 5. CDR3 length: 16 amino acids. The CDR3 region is CATSRDQQRGTDTQYF. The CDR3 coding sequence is TGTGCCACCAGCAGAGATCAACAGCGGGGGACAGATACGCAGTATTTT.

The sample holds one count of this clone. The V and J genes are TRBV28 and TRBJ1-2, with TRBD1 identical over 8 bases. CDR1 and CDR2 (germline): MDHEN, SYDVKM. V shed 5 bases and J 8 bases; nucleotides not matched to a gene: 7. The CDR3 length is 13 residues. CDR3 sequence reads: CASSVDRGGGYTF. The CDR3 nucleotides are TGTGCCAGCAGTGTCGACAGGGGAGGCGGCTACACCTTC.

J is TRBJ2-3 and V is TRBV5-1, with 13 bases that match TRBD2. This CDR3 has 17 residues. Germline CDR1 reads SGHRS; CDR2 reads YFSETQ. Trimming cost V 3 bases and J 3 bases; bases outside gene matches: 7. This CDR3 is CASSWIPGLAGTDTQYF. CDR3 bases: TGCGCCAGCAGCTGGATTCCGGGACTAGCGGGAACAGATACGCAGTATTTT.

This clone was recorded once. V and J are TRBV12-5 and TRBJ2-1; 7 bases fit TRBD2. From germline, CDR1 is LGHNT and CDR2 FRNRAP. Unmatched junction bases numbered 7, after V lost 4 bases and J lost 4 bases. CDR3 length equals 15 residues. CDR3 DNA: TGTGCTAGTGGTTGCCTCCTAGCGGATTACAATGAGCAGTTCTTC. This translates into CASGCLLADYNEQFF.

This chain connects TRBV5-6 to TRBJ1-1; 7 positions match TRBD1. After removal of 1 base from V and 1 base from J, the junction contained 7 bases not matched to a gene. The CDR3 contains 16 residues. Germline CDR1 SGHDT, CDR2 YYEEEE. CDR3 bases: TGTGCCAGCAGCTTGTTCCGACAGGGAACGAACACTGAAGCTTTCTTT. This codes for CASSLFRQGTNTEAFF.

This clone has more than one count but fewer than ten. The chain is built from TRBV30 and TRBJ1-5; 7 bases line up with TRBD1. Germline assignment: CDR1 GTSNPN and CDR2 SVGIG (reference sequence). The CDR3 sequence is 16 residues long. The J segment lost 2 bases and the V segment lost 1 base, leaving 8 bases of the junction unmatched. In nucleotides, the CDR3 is TGTGCCTGGAGTGCCTCACAGGGGTTTGGCAATCAGCCCCAGCATTTT. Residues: CAWSASQGFGNQPQHF.

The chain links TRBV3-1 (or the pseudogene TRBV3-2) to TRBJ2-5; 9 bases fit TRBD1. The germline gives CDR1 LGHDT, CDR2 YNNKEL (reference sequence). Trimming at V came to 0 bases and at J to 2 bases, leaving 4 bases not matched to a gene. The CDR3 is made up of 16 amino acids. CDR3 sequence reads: CASSQDLDRGQETQYF. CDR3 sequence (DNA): TGTGCCAGCAGCCAAGATTTGGACAGGGGACAAGAGACCCAGTACTTC.

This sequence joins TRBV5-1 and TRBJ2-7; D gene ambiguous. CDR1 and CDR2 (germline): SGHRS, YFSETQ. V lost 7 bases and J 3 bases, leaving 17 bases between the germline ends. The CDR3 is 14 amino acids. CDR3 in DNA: TGCGCCAGCGGTGGCGGTCCCGGGTTCTACGAGCAGTACTTC. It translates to CASGGGPGFYEQYF.

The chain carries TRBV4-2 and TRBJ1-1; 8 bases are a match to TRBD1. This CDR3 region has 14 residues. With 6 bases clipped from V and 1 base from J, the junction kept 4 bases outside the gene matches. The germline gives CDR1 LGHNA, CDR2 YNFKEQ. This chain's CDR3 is CASRRGQENTEAFF. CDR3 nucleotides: TGTGCCAGCAGGCGGGGACAGGAGAACACTGAAGCTTTCTTT.

The CDR3 nucleotides are TGTGCCTGGAGTGAAGGCGGGATTAATTCACCCCTCCACTTT. Residues: CAWSEGGINSPLHF. The genes are TRBV30 and TRBJ1-6; unclear D gene. The CDR3 extends over 14 amino acids. V lost 1 base and J 6 bases, leaving 10 bases between the germline ends. The germline V gene encodes CDR1 GTSNPN and CDR2 SVGIG (reference sequence).

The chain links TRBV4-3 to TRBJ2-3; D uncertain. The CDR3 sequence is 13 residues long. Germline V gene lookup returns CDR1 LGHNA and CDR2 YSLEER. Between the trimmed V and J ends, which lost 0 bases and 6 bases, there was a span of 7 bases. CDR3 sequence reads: CASSQEVRDTQYF. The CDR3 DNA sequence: TGCGCCAGCAGCCAAGAGGTGAGGGATACGCAGTATTTT.